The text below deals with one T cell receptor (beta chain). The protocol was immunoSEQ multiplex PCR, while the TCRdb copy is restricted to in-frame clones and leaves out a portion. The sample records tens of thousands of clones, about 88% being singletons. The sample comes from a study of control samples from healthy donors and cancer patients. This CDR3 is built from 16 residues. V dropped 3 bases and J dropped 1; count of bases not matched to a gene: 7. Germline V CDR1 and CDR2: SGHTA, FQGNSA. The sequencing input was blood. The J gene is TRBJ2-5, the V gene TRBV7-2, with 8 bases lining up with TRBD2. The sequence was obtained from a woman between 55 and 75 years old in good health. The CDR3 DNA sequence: TGTGCCAGCAGCTTCACTAGCGGCCTTTTCCAAGAGACCCAGTACTTC. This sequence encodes CASSFTSGLFQETQYF.